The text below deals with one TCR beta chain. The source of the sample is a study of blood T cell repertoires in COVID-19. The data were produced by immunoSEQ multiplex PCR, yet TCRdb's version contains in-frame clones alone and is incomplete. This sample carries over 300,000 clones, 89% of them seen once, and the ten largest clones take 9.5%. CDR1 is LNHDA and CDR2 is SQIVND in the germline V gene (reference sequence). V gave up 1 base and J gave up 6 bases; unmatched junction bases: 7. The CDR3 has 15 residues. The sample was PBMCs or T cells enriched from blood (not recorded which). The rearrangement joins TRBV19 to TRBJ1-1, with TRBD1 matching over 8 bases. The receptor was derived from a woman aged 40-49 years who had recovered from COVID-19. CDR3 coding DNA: TGTGCCAGTAGTATAGCGGGCAGGGGGCGGGCTGAAGCTTTCTTT. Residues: CASSIAGRGRAEAFF.